These T cell receptor beta chains were read from a single sample in a study of blood T cell repertoires in COVID-19. The table came from immunoSEQ multiplex PCR; TCRdb's copy has only in-frame clones and leaves some out. Among 150,000 to 200,000 clones, around 92% were seen once, and the ten largest hold approximately 3%. Sequences were obtained from peripheral blood. The receptors stem from a man between 60 and 75 years old with acute or convalescent COVID-19. Each CDR3 is given with its conserved first and last residue. D genes are given only for firm matches. The size of a clone is reported for some rows only, either as once, few or many, or as a class for expanded clones.

j_gene,abundance,d_gene,v_gene,CDR3nt,CDR3aa
TRBJ2-3,-,TRBD2,TRBV4-1,TGCGCCAGCAGCCAAGAACCTCGCGGGGGGGCCTCCGCAGATACGCAGTATTTT,CASSQEPRGGASADTQYF
TRBJ1-2,-,TRBD1,TRBV4-1,TGCGCCAGCAGCCAAGATCCAGGGGGCGCATATGGCTACACCTTC,CASSQDPGGAYGYTF
TRBJ2-7,-,TRBD1,TRBV4-3,TGCGCCAGCAGCCAAGATATCGGGACAGGGGGTTACGAGCAGTACTTC,CASSQDIGTGGYEQYF
TRBJ1-6,-,TRBD1,TRBV5-1,TGCGCCAGCAGCTTCTACCCGGGACAGGGGAAGGATTCACCCCTCCACTTT,CASSFYPGQGKDSPLHF
TRBJ1-1,-,-,TRBV19,TGTGCCAGTAGTCCGGCGGGGACCGAAGCTTTCTTT,CASSPAGTEAFF
TRBJ1-6,-,-,TRBV6-1,TGTGCCAGCAGTGAAGCAATTGGGCCGGTCGAAGGCCTCCACTTT,CASSEAIGPVEGLHF
TRBJ2-2,once,-,TRBV4-2,TGTGCCAGCAGCCACCTTGGGACTGCGAACACCGGGGAGCTGTTTTTT,CASSHLGTANTGELFF
TRBJ2-3,-,TRBD1,TRBV7-8,TGTGCCAGCAGCTTAGCGGGACAGAGGACAGATACGCAGTATTTT,CASSLAGQRTDTQYF
TRBJ1-2,once,TRBD1,TRBV24-1,TGTGCCACCAGTCCGACTAATTACAGGGGGCGAGGCTACACCTTC,CATSPTNYRGRGYTF
TRBJ1-2,once,TRBD1,TRBV9,TGTGCCAGCAGCATCAGACAGGGATCGTCGAGCTACACCTTC,CASSIRQGSSSYTF
TRBJ2-7,once,TRBD2,TRBV4-3,TGCGCCAGCAGCCAAGAGCCGACTAGCGGGGGGGAGCAGTACTTC,CASSQEPTSGGEQYF